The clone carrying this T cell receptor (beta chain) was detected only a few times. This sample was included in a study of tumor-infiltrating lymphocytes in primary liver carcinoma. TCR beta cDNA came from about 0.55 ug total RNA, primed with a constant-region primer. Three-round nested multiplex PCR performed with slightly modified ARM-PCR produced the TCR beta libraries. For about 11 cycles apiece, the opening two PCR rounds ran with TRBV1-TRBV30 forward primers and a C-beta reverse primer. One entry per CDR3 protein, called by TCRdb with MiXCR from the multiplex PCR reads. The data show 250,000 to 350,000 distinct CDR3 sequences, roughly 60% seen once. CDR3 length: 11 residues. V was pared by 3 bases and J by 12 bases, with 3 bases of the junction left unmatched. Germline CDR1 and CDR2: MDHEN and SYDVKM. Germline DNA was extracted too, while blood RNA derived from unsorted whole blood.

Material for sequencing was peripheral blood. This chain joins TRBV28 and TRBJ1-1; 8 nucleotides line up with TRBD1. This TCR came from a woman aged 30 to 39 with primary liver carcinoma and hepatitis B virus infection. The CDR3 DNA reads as TGTGCCAGCAGTTTCGACAGGGGAACTTTCTTT. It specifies CASSFDRGTFF.